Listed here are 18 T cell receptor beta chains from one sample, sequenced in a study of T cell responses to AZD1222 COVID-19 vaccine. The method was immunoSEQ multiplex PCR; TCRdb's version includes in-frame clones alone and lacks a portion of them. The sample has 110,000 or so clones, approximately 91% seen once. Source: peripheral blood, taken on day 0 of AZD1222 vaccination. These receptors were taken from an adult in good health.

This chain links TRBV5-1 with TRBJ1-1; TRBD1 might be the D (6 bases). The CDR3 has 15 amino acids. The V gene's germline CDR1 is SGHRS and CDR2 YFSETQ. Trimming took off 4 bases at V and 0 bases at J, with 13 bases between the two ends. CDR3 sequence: CASSPQGNVNTEAFF. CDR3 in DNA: TGCGCCAGCAGCCCGCAGGGGAATGTGAACACTGAAGCTTTCTTT.

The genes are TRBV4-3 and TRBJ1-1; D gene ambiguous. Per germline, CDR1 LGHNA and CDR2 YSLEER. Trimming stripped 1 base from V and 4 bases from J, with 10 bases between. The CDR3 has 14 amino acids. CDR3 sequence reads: CASSQVLEGTEAFF. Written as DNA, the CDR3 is TGCGCCAGCAGCCAAGTTCTCGAAGGCACTGAAGCTTTCTTT.

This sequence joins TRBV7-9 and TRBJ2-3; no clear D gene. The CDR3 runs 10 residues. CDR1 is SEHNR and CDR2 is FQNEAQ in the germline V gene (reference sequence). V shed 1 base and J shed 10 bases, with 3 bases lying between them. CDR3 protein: CASSLEAQYF. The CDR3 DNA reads TGTGCCAGCAGCTTAGAGGCGCAGTATTTT. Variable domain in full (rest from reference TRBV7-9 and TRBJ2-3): DTGVSQNPRHKITKRGQNVTFRCDPISEHNRLYWYRQTLGQGPEFLTYFQNEAQLEKSRLLSDRFSAERPKGSFSTLEIQRTEQGDSAMYLCASSLEAQYFGPGTRLTVL.

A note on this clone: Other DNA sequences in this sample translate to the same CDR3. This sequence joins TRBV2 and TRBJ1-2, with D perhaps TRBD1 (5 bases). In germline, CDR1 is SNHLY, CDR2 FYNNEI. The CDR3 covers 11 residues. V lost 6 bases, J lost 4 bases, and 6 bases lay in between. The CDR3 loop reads CASRQGYGYTF. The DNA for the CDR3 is TGTGCCAGCAGGCAGGGCTATGGCTACACCTTC.

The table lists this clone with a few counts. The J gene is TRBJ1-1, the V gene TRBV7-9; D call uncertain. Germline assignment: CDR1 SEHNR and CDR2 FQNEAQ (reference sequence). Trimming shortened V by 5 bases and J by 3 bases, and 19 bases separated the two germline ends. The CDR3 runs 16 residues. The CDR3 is CASSGRGDLLYTEAFF. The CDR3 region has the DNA TGTGCCAGCAGCGGACGGGGAGACTTGCTGTACACTGAAGCTTTCTTT. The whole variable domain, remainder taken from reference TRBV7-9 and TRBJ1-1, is DTGVSQNPRHKITKRGQNVTFRCDPISEHNRLYWYRQTLGQGPEFLTYFQNEAQLEKSRLLSDRFSAERPKGSFSTLEIQRTEQGDSAMYLCASSGRGDLLYTEAFFGQGTRLTVV.

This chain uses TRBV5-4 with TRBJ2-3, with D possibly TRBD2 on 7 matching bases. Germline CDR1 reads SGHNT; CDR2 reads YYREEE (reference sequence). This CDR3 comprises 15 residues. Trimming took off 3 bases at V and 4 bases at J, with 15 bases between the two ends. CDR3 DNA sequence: TGTGCCAGCAGCTGGTGGTGGGGGGGCTCAGATACGCAGTATTTT. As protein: CASSWWWGGSDTQYF.

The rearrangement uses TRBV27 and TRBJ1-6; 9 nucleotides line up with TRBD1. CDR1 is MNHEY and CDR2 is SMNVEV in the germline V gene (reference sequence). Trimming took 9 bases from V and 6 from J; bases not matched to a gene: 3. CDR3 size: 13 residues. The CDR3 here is CASRTGVNSPLHF. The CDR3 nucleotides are TGTGCCAGTCGGACAGGGGTTAATTCACCCCTCCACTTT.

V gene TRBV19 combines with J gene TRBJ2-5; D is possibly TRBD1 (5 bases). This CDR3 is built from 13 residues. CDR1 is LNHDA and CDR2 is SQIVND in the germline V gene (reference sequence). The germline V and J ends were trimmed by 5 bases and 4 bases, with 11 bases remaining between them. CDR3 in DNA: TGTGCCAGTAGTCAGACAGTTTCAGAGACCCAGTACTTC. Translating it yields CASSQTVSETQYF.

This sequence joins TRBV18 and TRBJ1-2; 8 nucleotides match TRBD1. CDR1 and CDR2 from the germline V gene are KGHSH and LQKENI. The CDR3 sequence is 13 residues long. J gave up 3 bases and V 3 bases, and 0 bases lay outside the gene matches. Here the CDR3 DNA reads TGTGCCAGCTCACCGACAGGGGACTATGGCTACACCTTC. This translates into CASSPTGDYGYTF. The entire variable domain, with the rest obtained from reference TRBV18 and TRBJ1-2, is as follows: NAGVMQNPRHLVRRRGQEARLRCSPMKGHSHVYWYRQLPEEGLKFMVYLQKENIIDESGMPKERFSAEFPKEGPSILRIQQVVRGDSAAYFCASSPTGDYGYTFGSGTRLTVV.

The CDR3 DNA sequence: TGTGCCACCAGCAGAGGGACCTCTCTAGTTTATAGCAATCAGCCCCAGCATTTT. Protein: CATSRGTSLVYSNQPQHF. The gene calls are TRBV15 and TRBJ1-5; D remains unclear. The CDR3 is 18 amino acids. CDR1 is LNHNV and CDR2 is YYDKDF in the germline V gene (reference sequence). The V end was cut by 1 base, the J end by 0 bases, with 16 bases between.

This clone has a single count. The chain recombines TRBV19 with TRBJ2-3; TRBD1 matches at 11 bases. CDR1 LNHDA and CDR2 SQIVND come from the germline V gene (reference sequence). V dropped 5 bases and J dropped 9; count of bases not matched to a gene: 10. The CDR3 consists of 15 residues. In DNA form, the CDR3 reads TGTGCCAGTAGTCCTCCGGGACAGGGGGGAGGGACGCAGTATTTT. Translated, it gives CASSPPGQGGGTQYF.

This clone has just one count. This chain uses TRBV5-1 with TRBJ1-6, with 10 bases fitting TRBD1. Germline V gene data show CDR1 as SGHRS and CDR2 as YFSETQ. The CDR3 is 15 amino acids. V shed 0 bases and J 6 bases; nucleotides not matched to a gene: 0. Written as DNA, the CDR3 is TGCGCCAGCAGCTTGGGGGACAGGGGTAATTCACCCCTCCACTTT. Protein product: CASSLGDRGNSPLHF.

The CDR3 DNA sequence: TGTGCCAGCAGCCCCCGGCTAGCGGGGGGGCCAGGGGAGACCCAGTACTTC. Translated, it gives CASSPRLAGGPGETQYF. V gene TRBV3-1 (or the pseudogene TRBV3-2) combines with J gene TRBJ2-5; 12 bases align to TRBD2. Germline CDR1 reads LGHDT; CDR2 reads YNNKEL (reference sequence). V lost 4 bases to trimming and J lost 5 bases; unmatched junction nucleotides: 11. The CDR3 is made up of 17 amino acids.

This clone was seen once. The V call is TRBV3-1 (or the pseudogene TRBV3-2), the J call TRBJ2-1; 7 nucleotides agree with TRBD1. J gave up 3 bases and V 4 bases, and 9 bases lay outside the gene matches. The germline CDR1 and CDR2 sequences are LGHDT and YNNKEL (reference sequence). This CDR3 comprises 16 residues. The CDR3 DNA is TGTGCCAGCAGCCGAGTGACAGGGATTCTCTACAATGAGCAGTTCTTC. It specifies CASSRVTGILYNEQFF.

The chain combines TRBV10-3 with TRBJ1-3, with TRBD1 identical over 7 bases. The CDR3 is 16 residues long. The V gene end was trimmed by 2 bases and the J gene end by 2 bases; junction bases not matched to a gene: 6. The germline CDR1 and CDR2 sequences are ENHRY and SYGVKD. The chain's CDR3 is CAISEPTGRTGNTIYF. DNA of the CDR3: TGTGCCATCAGTGAGCCGACAGGGCGAACTGGAAACACCATATATTTT.

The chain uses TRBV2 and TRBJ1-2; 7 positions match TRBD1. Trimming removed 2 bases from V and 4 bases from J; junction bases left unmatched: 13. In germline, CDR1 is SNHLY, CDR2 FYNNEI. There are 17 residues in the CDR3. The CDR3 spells CASSELSLGQRSYGYTF. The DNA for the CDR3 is TGTGCCAGCAGTGAATTGTCCCTGGGACAGCGGTCCTATGGCTACACCTTC.

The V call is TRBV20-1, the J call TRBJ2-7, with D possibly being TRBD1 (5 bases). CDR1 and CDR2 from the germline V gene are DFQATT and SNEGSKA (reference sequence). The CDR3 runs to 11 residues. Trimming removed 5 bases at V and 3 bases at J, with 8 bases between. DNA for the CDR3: TGCAGTGCTTCCGACAGCTACGAGCAGTACGTC. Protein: CSASDSYEQYV.

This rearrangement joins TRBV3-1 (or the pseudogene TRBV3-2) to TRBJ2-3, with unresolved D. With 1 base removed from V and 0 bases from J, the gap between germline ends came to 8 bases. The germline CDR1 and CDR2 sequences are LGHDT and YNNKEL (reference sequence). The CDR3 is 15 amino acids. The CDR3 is CASSQAVGSTDTQYF. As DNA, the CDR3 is TGTGCCAGCAGCCAAGCGGTGGGTAGCACAGATACGCAGTATTTT.